These T cell receptor beta chains were read from a single sample in a study of cytomegalovirus exposure and HLA in healthy donors. Sequenced by immunoSEQ multiplex PCR; TCRdb stores in-frame clones only, minus some. The table has 150,000 to 200,000 clones, about 80% seen once. The sequencing input was PBMCs. These receptors all come from a woman in her late teens or twenties in good health and CMV-seropositive. Both conserved end residues are part of each CDR3. Fields, in order: D gene, V gene, J gene, clone size, CDR3 DNA, CDR3 protein. D genes are given only for firm matches. Clone size is stated in some rows and not others, as once, few, many or a class when expanded.

>-|TRBV2|TRBJ1-2|few
TGTGCCAGCAGTCACAGGGTTACAGATTATGGCTACACCTTC
CASSHRVTDYGYTF
>TRBD1|TRBV6-4|TRBJ1-1|-
TGTGCCAGCAAAGGGACAGGAAAGGAAGTAGGCGCTTTCTTT
CASKGTGKEVGAFF
>TRBD1|TRBV19|TRBJ1-2|-
TGTGCCAGTAGACCAGAGGACAGGGTGGGATGGGACGGCTACACCTTC
CASRPEDRVGWDGYTF
>-|TRBV4-1|TRBJ1-4|-
TGCGCCAGCAGCCATACACAGGGAGTGCGAGAAAAACTGTTTTTT
CASSHTQGVREKLFF
>-|TRBV19|TRBJ1-2|-
TGTGCCAGTAGTAGGGGCGGTTTGGAGCGCTACACCTTC
CASSRGGLERYTF
>-|TRBV4-2|TRBJ1-1|-
TGTGCCAGCAGCCAAGATAGGGGCGCGTGGACTGAAGCTTTCTTT
CASSQDRGAWTEAFF
>-|TRBV30|TRBJ1-5|-
TGTGCCTGGAGTCTAACAGCGGAGGGGAGGCAGCCCCAGCATTTT
CAWSLTAEGRQPQHF
>-|TRBV15|TRBJ2-7|-
TGTGCCACCAGCAGATTAACCTACGAGCAGTACTTC
CATSRLTYEQYF
>TRBD2|TRBV2|TRBJ2-3|-
TGTGCCACCCGGCCGGGACTAGCGGGGGCCGGCACAGATACGCAGTATTTT
CATRPGLAGAGTDTQYF
>-|TRBV14|TRBJ1-1|-
TGTGCCAGCAGCCAAGATCTGAGAACTGAAGCTTTCTTT
CASSQDLRTEAFF